Following are 27 T cell receptor beta chains from one sample sequenced in a study of T cell changes during pregnancy in multiple sclerosis (dated by TCRdb to the late 2010s). Libraries came from the immunoSEQ multiplex PCR assay. TCRdb obtained this table from immuneACCESS and retained in-frame rearrangements with V and J assigned. These tables miss some clones; where compared with another copy, unresolved V genes account for less than half of the shortfall, and the remainder is unexplained. Counted in this sample were 130,000 or so clones; about 95% of them appeared once. The ten largest clones represent 0.44% of the sample. Sequencing was performed on peripheral blood, taken after pregnancy. All receptors derive from a female donor with multiple sclerosis, enrolled in a pregnancy study.

V usage is TRBV28 and J usage is TRBJ2-1, with D perhaps TRBD1 (6 bases). Per the germline V gene, CDR1 is MDHEN and CDR2 is SYDVKM. This CDR3 region has 14 residues. Trimming stripped 5 bases from V and 1 base from J, with 9 bases between. CDR3 sequence: CASSVGGSYNEQFF. The CDR3 nucleotides read TGTGCCAGCAGTGTAGGGGGTTCCTACAATGAGCAGTTCTTC. The full variable domain, with the rest looked up from reference TRBV28 and TRBJ2-1, is DVKVTQSSRYLVKRTGEKVFLECVQDMDHENMFWYRQDPGLGLRLIYFSYDVKMKEKGDIPEGYSVSREKKERFSLILESASTNQTSMYLCASSVGGSYNEQFFGPGTRLTVL.

J is TRBJ2-1 and V is TRBV7-9; 8 bases agree with TRBD2. The V segment lost 6 bases and the J segment 7 bases; nucleotides outside the gene matches: 8. In germline, CDR1 is SEHNR, CDR2 FQNEAQ (reference sequence). The CDR3 runs 14 residues. The DNA of the CDR3 is TGTGCCAGCAGGTCCCCCTCGGGGGGGAATGAGCAGTTCTTC. Encoded protein: CASRSPSGGNEQFF.

CDR3 in DNA: TGTGCCAGCAGGTCACTAGGATACGAGCAGTACTTC. The encoded protein is CASRSLGYEQYF. The chain combines TRBV6-6 with TRBJ2-7; a weak D match, TRBD2 (5 bases). Trimming removed 6 bases from V and 4 bases from J, with 10 bases in between. CDR1 is MNHNY and CDR2 is SVGAGI in the germline V gene (reference sequence). The CDR3 is 12 amino acids.

The chain recombines TRBV19 with TRBJ2-7; tentative D call: TRBD2 (6 bases). CDR3 length: 13 residues. Trimming shortened V by 5 bases and J by 3 bases, and 11 bases separated the two germline ends. Germline loops: CDR1 LNHDA, CDR2 SQIVND (reference sequence). CDR3 sequence (DNA): TGTGCCAGTAGTGGACCTAGCGTCTACGAGCAGTACTTC. Its protein product is CASSGPSVYEQYF.

In its sample, this clone was seen once. The chain couples TRBV4-3 to TRBJ1-1; TRBD1 is a possible D gene (5 bases). The CDR3 is 13 residues long. Germline-derived CDR1 and CDR2 are LGHNA and YSLEER. The V gene lost 5 bases and the J gene lost 1 base, with 8 bases spanning the gap. The CDR3 reads CASSSQGNTEAFF. The CDR3 nucleotides read TGCGCCAGCAGCTCCCAGGGGAACACTGAAGCTTTCTTT.

This chain connects TRBV5-6 to TRBJ1-1, with D perhaps matching TRBD1 (5 bases). This CDR3 comprises 16 residues. Germline V gene sequence: CDR1 SGHDT, CDR2 YYEEEE. V was trimmed by 2 bases and J by 1 base, leaving 15 bases between them. CDR3 nucleotide sequence: TGTGCCAGCAGCTTCAGGGCCCGAATCCGGAACACTGAAGCTTTCTTT. Protein sequence: CASSFRARIRNTEAFF. The complete variable domain, with remaining parts taken from reference TRBV5-6 and TRBJ1-1, reads DAGVTQSPTHLIKTRGQQVTLRCSPKSGHDTVSWYQQALGQGPQFIFQYYEEEERQRGNFPDRFSGHQFPNYSSELNVNALLLGDSALYLCASSFRARIRNTEAFFGQGTRLTVV.

The V and J genes are TRBV7-6 and TRBJ2-1; 10 positions match TRBD2. The V gene end was trimmed by 5 bases and the J gene end by 0 bases; junction bases not matched to a gene: 7. Germline values: CDR1 SGHVS, CDR2 FNYEAQ. CDR3 length: 17 amino acids. CDR3 sequence (DNA): TGTGCCAGCAGCCAAGTACTAGCGGGAACCTCCTACAATGAGCAGTTCTTC. Protein: CASSQVLAGTSYNEQFF. The full variable domain, completed using reference TRBV7-6 and TRBJ2-1, is GAGVSQSPRYKVTKRGQDVALRCDPISGHVSLYWYRQALGQGPEFLTYFNYEAQQDKSGLPNDRFSAERPEGSISTLTIQRTEQRDSAMYRCASSQVLAGTSYNEQFFGPGTRLTVL.

The CDR3 DNA reads TGTGCCTGGAGTGTAGAGTCCGGGTACAATGAGCAGTTCTTC. Translation: CAWSVESGYNEQFF. The chain carries TRBV30 and TRBJ2-1; D gene ambiguous. The CDR3 has 14 amino acids. V lost 0 bases and J 4 bases, leaving 10 bases between the germline ends. From germline, CDR1 is GTSNPN and CDR2 SVGIG (reference sequence).

The chain employs TRBV7-9 and TRBJ2-5; TRBD1 aligns across 10 bases. Trimming at V came to 6 bases and at J to 5 bases, leaving 9 bases not matched to a gene. The CDR3 loop spans 15 amino acids. CDR1 and CDR2 from the germline V gene are SEHNR and FQNEAQ (reference sequence). The CDR3 reads CASSSTGGVGETQYF. CDR3 coding DNA: TGTGCCAGCAGTTCGACAGGGGGCGTGGGGGAGACCCAGTACTTC.

The chain couples TRBV6-5 to TRBJ2-7; 7 bases agree with TRBD2. V gave up 10 bases and J gave up 3 bases; unmatched junction bases: 12. Germline CDR1 reads MNHEY; CDR2 reads SVGAGI. This CDR3 region has 14 residues. CDR3 bases: TGTGCCACTAGTTTTCCGGGACTAAACTACGAGCAGTACTTC. As protein: CATSFPGLNYEQYF.

The J gene is TRBJ1-2, the V gene TRBV5-8; TRBD1 matches at 7 bases. This CDR3 has 16 residues. Losses at the gene ends were 6 bases for V and 4 bases for J; bases not matched to a gene: 15. Per the germline V gene, CDR1 is SGHTS and CDR2 is YDEGEE. CDR3 bases: TGTGCCAGCAAGGACAGGCGTAATCCAATTCGCTATGGCTACACCTTC. Its translation: CASKDRRNPIRYGYTF.

V and J are TRBV11-2 and TRBJ2-1; 11 bases map to TRBD2. The CDR3 runs to 16 residues. V dropped 1 base and J dropped 6; count of bases not matched to a gene: 5. Per the germline V gene, CDR1 is SGHAT and CDR2 is FQNNGV. The CDR3 DNA sequence: TGTGCCAGCAGCTTAGTTCCTAGCGGGAGGTTCAATGAGCAGTTCTTC. It is translated as CASSLVPSGRFNEQFF.

This rearrangement joins TRBV4-1 to TRBJ2-7; no reliable D call. The length of the CDR3 is 14 residues. In germline, CDR1 is MGHRA, CDR2 YSYEKL. Trimming pared 5 bases from V and 0 bases from J, leaving 11 bases between. Written as DNA, the CDR3 is TGCGCCAGCAGCGACAACCCCGACTCCTACGAGCAGTACTTC. As protein: CASSDNPDSYEQYF.

The V call is TRBV19, the J call TRBJ1-1; the D is unclear. CDR3 length equals 13 residues. V was trimmed by 6 bases and J by 0 bases, leaving 8 bases between them. Germline V gene data show CDR1 as LNHDA and CDR2 as SQIVND (reference sequence). The CDR3 DNA reads as TGTGCCAGTAGCGTGATAGTGAACACTGAAGCTTTCTTT. Translating it yields CASSVIVNTEAFF.

The chain combines TRBV13 with TRBJ1-1; D is possibly TRBD1 (6 bases). Trimming removed 4 bases from V and 1 base from J, with 10 bases in between. The CDR3 covers 14 residues. Germline CDR1 and CDR2: PRHDT and FYEKMQ (reference sequence). The CDR3 nucleotides are TGTGCCAGCAGCTCCCCGACAGGGAACACTGAAGCTTTCTTT. This translates into CASSSPTGNTEAFF.

The sample holds one count of this clone. V is TRBV5-1 and J is TRBJ2-7; TRBD2 might be the D (6 bases). Trimming took off 0 bases at V and 6 bases at J, with 7 bases between the two ends. CDR1 and CDR2 from the germline V gene are SGHRS and YFSETQ. This CDR3 is built from 12 residues. CDR3 amino acids: CASSLVSGEQYF. The CDR3 DNA reads TGCGCCAGCAGCTTGGTTAGCGGCGAGCAGTACTTC.

The chain links TRBV6-6 to TRBJ2-3; TRBD1 aligns across 11 bases. The CDR3 covers 15 residues. From germline, CDR1 is MNHNY and CDR2 SVGAGI (reference sequence). J was trimmed by 4 bases and V by 7 bases; bases with no gene match: 7. Written as DNA, the CDR3 is TGTGCCAGCATCCTCCGGGACAGGGGGGCAGATACGCAGTATTTT. Protein: CASILRDRGADTQYF.

The V and J genes are TRBV7-2 and TRBJ2-7, with 8 positions matching TRBD2. The CDR3 consists of 16 residues. J was trimmed by 2 bases and V by 2 bases; bases with no gene match: 8. Germline V gene sequence: CDR1 SGHTA, CDR2 FQGNSA. The CDR3 sequence: CASSLFTAGGTYEQYF. CDR3 DNA sequence: TGTGCCAGCAGCTTATTCACGGCGGGAGGTACCTACGAGCAGTACTTC.

The chain recombines TRBV18 with TRBJ2-7; the match to TRBD2 covers 10 bases. This CDR3 spans 16 amino acids. V gave up 2 bases and J gave up 1 base; unmatched junction bases: 5. Looked up from germline, CDR1 is KGHSH and CDR2 is LQKENI. The CDR3 DNA reads TGTGCCAGCTCACCATCTAGCGGGAGTCAGTCCTACGAGCAGTACTTC. It encodes CASSPSSGSQSYEQYF.

The chain combines TRBV28 with TRBJ1-1; D unclear. Between the trimmed V and J ends, which lost 3 bases and 0 bases, there was a span of 5 bases. Germline values: CDR1 MDHEN, CDR2 SYDVKM. CDR3 length: 13 residues. CDR3 in DNA: TGTGCCAGCAGTTTTTGGCTGAACACTGAAGCTTTCTTT. Amino acid sequence: CASSFWLNTEAFF.

The chain carries TRBV7-9 and TRBJ2-5; 7 positions agree with TRBD1. In germline, CDR1 is SEHNR, CDR2 FQNEAQ (reference sequence). The CDR3 runs to 17 residues. V was clipped by 3 bases and J by 2 bases; unmatched bases: 12. The CDR3 is CASSFSPGTDPQETQYF. For the CDR3, the DNA is TGTGCCAGCAGCTTCTCCCCCGGGACAGACCCACAAGAGACCCAGTACTTC.

The V gene is TRBV7-9, the J gene TRBJ2-7; 9 nucleotides agree with TRBD1. The CDR3 contains 14 residues. After removal of 6 bases from V and 6 bases from J, the junction contained 9 bases not matched to a gene. Per germline, CDR1 SEHNR and CDR2 FQNEAQ (reference sequence). CDR3 protein: CASSSTGGWREQYF. CDR3 nucleotide sequence: TGTGCCAGCAGTTCGACAGGGGGGTGGCGCGAGCAGTACTTC. The full variable domain, completed using reference TRBV7-9 and TRBJ2-7, is DTGVSQNPRHKITKRGQNVTFRCDPISEHNRLYWYRQTLGQGPEFLTYFQNEAQLEKSRLLSDRFSAERPKGSFSTLEIQRTEQGDSAMYLCASSSTGGWREQYFGPGTRLTVT.

The rearrangement joins TRBV18 to TRBJ2-1; 11 bases map to TRBD2. V lost 4 bases, J lost 3 bases, and 17 bases stayed unmatched. CDR3 length: 20 residues. The V gene's germline CDR1 is KGHSH and CDR2 LQKENI. For the CDR3, the DNA is TGTGCCAGCTCACAAACCTACACAGGGGCTAGCGGGAGGATCTACAATGAGCAGTTCTTC. Protein: CASSQTYTGASGRIYNEQFF.

V and J are TRBV6-4 and TRBJ2-1; D not resolved. Germline lookup yields CDR1 MRHNA and CDR2 SNTAGT. The ends were cut back, 0 bases at V and 10 bases at J, with 13 bases in the middle. The CDR3 has 14 residues. The CDR3 DNA reads as TGTGCCAGCAGTGACTCCCACCCCGCGTCCGAGCAGTTCTTC. Its translation: CASSDSHPASEQFF.

The chain joins TRBV27 to TRBJ2-3; a possible D gene is TRBD2 (6 bases). CDR1 and CDR2 from the germline V gene are MNHEY and SMNVEV (reference sequence). This CDR3 is built from 13 residues. The V end lost 2 bases, the J end lost 3 bases, and 6 bases lay between the germline ends. CDR3 nucleotide sequence: TGTGCCAGCAGTTTAGGGGGGACAGATACGCAGTATTTT. It specifies CASSLGGTDTQYF.

The V call is TRBV9, the J call TRBJ2-1; the match to TRBD2 covers 13 bases. Germline-derived CDR1 and CDR2 are SGDLS and YYNGEE. The CDR3 has 19 amino acids. The V segment lost 4 bases and the J segment 3 bases; nucleotides outside the gene matches: 13. The CDR3 bases are TGTGCCAGCAGCTTCTCCGGGACTAGCGGGAATAAATACTACAATGAGCAGTTCTTC. Translated, it gives CASSFSGTSGNKYYNEQFF.

V gene TRBV7-9 combines with J gene TRBJ1-2; D remains unclear. V lost 3 bases to trimming and J lost 9 bases, with 17 bases between them. From germline, CDR1 is SEHNR and CDR2 FQNEAQ (reference sequence). The CDR3 totals 14 residues. The DNA for the CDR3 is TGTGCCAGCAGCTTGGCAGAAGTTCCGATGAGCTACACCTTC. Translation gives CASSLAEVPMSYTF.